The present entry profiles one T cell receptor beta chain with its context. Germline-derived CDR1 and CDR2 are SGDLS and YYNGEE. V gave up 1 base and J gave up 0 bases, with 3 bases separating them. The CDR3 is 13 residues long. The data stem from a study of control samples from healthy donors and cancer patients. Sequencing was performed with immunoSEQ multiplex PCR; in TCRdb, only in-frame clones are kept and a portion is missing. The data show fewer than 200,000 clones, with around 94% seen just once and 1.4% held by the top ten. This chain uses TRBV9 with TRBJ2-3; no firm D call. This clonotype was sampled from a man aged 25-40 years in good health. The material sequenced was blood. The CDR3 loop reads CASSVFSTDTQYF. The CDR3 DNA sequence: TGTGCCAGCAGCGTATTTAGCACAGATACGCAGTATTTT.